This passage covers 28 T cell receptor beta chains from one sample sequenced in a study of blood T cell repertoires in COVID-19. Produced via immunoSEQ multiplex PCR; TCRdb's table is partial and in-frame only. This table has approximately 280,000 clones, around 88% appearing once. The material sequenced was peripheral blood. These receptors came from a man in his forties with acute or convalescent COVID-19.

The rearrangement joins TRBV24-1 to TRBJ2-7, with 8 bases that match TRBD1. The CDR3 contains 16 residues. The V segment lost 3 bases and the J segment 2 bases; nucleotides outside the gene matches: 8. Germline V gives CDR1 KGHDR, CDR2 SFDVKD. The CDR3 sequence is CATSDGPGQEAYEQYF. CDR3 DNA: TGTGCCACCAGTGATGGGCCGGGACAGGAAGCCTACGAGCAGTACTTC.

V gene TRBV5-6 combines with J gene TRBJ1-4, with D tentatively TRBD1 (6 bases). The CDR3 length is 16 residues. V gave up 4 bases and J gave up 0 bases, with 13 bases separating them. Per germline, CDR1 SGHDT and CDR2 YYEEEE. In DNA form, the CDR3 reads TGTGCCAGCAGCCTCCTGACAGGTTCAACTAATGAAAAACTGTTTTTT. This sequence encodes CASSLLTGSTNEKLFF.

The chain is built from TRBV6-2 or TRBV6-3 and TRBJ2-2, with D possibly matching TRBD1 (6 bases). This CDR3 contains 14 residues. The germline V gene encodes CDR1 MNHEY and CDR2 SVGEGT. Trimming took off 8 bases at V and 0 bases at J, with 10 bases between the two ends. CDR3 amino acids: CASRRTANTGELFF. The CDR3, as DNA: TGTGCCAGCCGCCGGACAGCGAACACCGGGGAGCTGTTTTTT.

The gene calls are TRBV5-6 and TRBJ1-5; TRBD1 is a possible D gene (5 bases). Germline CDR1 is SGHDT and CDR2 is YYEEEE. The CDR3 runs 15 residues. Between the trimmed V and J ends, which lost 4 bases and 1 base, there was a span of 12 bases. CDR3 in DNA: TGTGCCAGCAGCCAACAGGAGTTGAGCAATCAGCCCCAGCATTTT. Its translation: CASSQQELSNQPQHF.

V gene TRBV5-1 combines with J gene TRBJ1-2, with D possibly matching TRBD1 (6 bases). Trimming took 3 bases from V and 2 from J, leaving 14 bases between them. There are 15 residues in the CDR3. Germline lookup yields CDR1 SGHRS and CDR2 YFSETQ. The CDR3 coding sequence is TGCGCCAGCAGCTCAGGGCCCGGGACAAACTATGGCTACACCTTC. Amino acids: CASSSGPGTNYGYTF.

The V call is TRBV5-4, the J call TRBJ2-2; weak D call: TRBD2 (7 bases). With 2 bases removed from V and 6 bases from J, the gap between germline ends came to 17 bases. Germline V gives CDR1 SGHNT, CDR2 YYREEE (reference sequence). The CDR3 has 16 amino acids. The CDR3 protein is CASSFGGPIGPGELFF. CDR3 DNA sequence: TGTGCCAGCAGCTTCGGGGGGCCTATCGGCCCCGGGGAGCTGTTTTTT.

The chain has TRBV11-2 and TRBJ2-2, with D unresolved. Trimming stripped 5 bases from V and 9 bases from J, with 7 bases between. The CDR3 is made up of 11 amino acids. The germline V gene encodes CDR1 SGHAT and CDR2 FQNNGV. This CDR3 reads CASSTPRELFF. CDR3 coding DNA: TGTGCCAGCAGCACACCCAGGGAGCTGTTTTTT.

This clone was observed a handful of times. This CDR3 is also generated by other DNA sequences in the sample. This chain connects TRBV12-5 to TRBJ2-7; 8 bases are a match to TRBD1. V was pared by 1 base and J by 4 bases, with 3 bases of the junction left unmatched. CDR1 is LGHNT and CDR2 is FRNRAP in the germline V gene. This CDR3 is built from 14 residues. This CDR3 is CASGLGTGPYEQYF. DNA of the CDR3: TGTGCTAGTGGTTTGGGGACAGGGCCTTACGAGCAGTACTTC.

This clone showed up just once. The chain uses TRBV24-1 and TRBJ1-2; possible D gene TRBD1, 5 bases. Trimming took 5 bases from V and 8 from J, leaving 14 bases between them. The CDR3 extends over 13 amino acids. Germline V gives CDR1 KGHDR, CDR2 SFDVKD. In nucleotides, the CDR3 is TGTGCCACCAGTGCCTCGGGGGGGATGGGCTACACCTTC. As protein: CATSASGGMGYTF.

This clone was detected only a few times. CDR3 nucleotide sequence: TGTGCCAGCAGTTACTCGATATCATCGGATTCACCCCTCCACTTT. This encodes CASSYSISSDSPLHF. This chain connects TRBV6-5 to TRBJ1-6, with unresolved D. This CDR3 is 15 amino acids long. V dropped 0 bases and J dropped 8 bases, with 11 bases sitting between them. Looked up from germline, CDR1 is MNHEY and CDR2 is SVGAGI.

The chain has TRBV9 and TRBJ1-6; a possible D gene is TRBD1 (6 bases). Trimming shortened V by 4 bases and J by 5 bases, and 13 bases separated the two germline ends. The CDR3 has 15 residues. The V gene's germline CDR1 is SGDLS and CDR2 YYNGEE. CDR3 nucleotide sequence: TGTGCCAGCAGCCCAAGGACAGACGATAATTCACCCCTCCACTTT. It is translated as CASSPRTDDNSPLHF. Full variable domain (rest looked up from reference TRBV9 and TRBJ1-6): DSGVTQTPKHLITATGQRVTLRCSPRSGDLSVYWYQQSLDQGLQFLIQYYNGEERAKGNILERFSAQQFPDLHSELNLSSLELGDSALYFCASSPRTDDNSPLHFGNGTRLTVT.

This clone was picked up one time. The chain recombines TRBV19 with TRBJ1-4, with D maybe TRBD1 (5 bases). Trimming cost V 5 bases and J 8 bases, with 18 bases left between them. The CDR3 loop spans 15 amino acids. The germline V gene encodes CDR1 LNHDA and CDR2 SQIVND (reference sequence). As DNA, the CDR3 is TGTGCCAGTAGTTCATACCGAAGACAGCAAGAAAAACTGTTTTTT. Its translation is CASSSYRRQQEKLFF.

This chain connects TRBV6-2 or TRBV6-3 to TRBJ2-7, with D maybe TRBD1 (6 bases). The CDR3 spans 16 residues. Trimming took off 2 bases at V and 0 bases at J, with 14 bases between the two ends. Per the germline V gene, CDR1 is MNHEY and CDR2 is SVGEGT. The chain's CDR3 is CASSYRGRGSSYEQYF. The CDR3 nucleotides are TGTGCCAGCAGTTACCGTGGCAGGGGAAGCTCCTACGAGCAGTACTTC.

The chain employs TRBV5-4 and TRBJ2-7; 12 bases match TRBD2. The CDR3 sequence is 15 residues long. Looked up from germline, CDR1 is SGHNT and CDR2 is YYREEE (reference sequence). The V segment lost 4 bases and the J segment 3 bases; nucleotides outside the gene matches: 5. CDR3 nucleotides: TGTGCCAGCAGCCAAGGACTAGCGGGGAGCTACGAGCAGTACTTC. Translating gives CASSQGLAGSYEQYF.

The chain employs TRBV18 and TRBJ2-1; 9 nucleotides match TRBD1. The CDR3 has 14 amino acids. Germline V CDR1 and CDR2: KGHSH, LQKENI. V gave up 4 bases and J gave up 8 bases; unmatched junction bases: 6. CDR3 bases: TGTGCCAGCTCACGGACAGGGGCCGATTATGAGCAGTTCTTC. The encoded protein is CASSRTGADYEQFF.

V is TRBV18 and J is TRBJ2-1; 7 nucleotides agree with TRBD1. Germline CDR1 reads KGHSH; CDR2 reads LQKENI. V was pared by 5 bases and J by 5 bases, with 3 bases of the junction left unmatched. The CDR3 covers 13 residues. CDR3 region: CASSSGTDNEQFF. The CDR3, as DNA: TGTGCCAGCTCATCCGGGACAGACAATGAGCAGTTCTTC.

The chain couples TRBV5-8 to TRBJ1-3, with TRBD1 matching 7 bases. The CDR3 totals 16 residues. Trimming cost V 4 bases and J 0 bases; bases outside gene matches: 7. The germline CDR1 and CDR2 sequences are SGHTS and YDEGEE. CDR3 sequence: CASSRGQSRSGNTIYF. The CDR3 DNA sequence: TGTGCCAGCAGCCGGGGACAGTCCCGCTCTGGAAACACCATATATTTT.

Only one count was recorded for this clone. The V call is TRBV3-1 (or the pseudogene TRBV3-2), the J call TRBJ2-5; possible D gene TRBD2, 6 bases. The J call may be incorrect, as the DNA end agrees better with TRBJ2-7. This CDR3 has 21 amino acids. Per the germline V gene, CDR1 is LGHDT and CDR2 is YNNKEL (reference sequence). CDR3 in DNA: TGTGCCAGCAGCCAAGAACCGGGTGACCCCGCGGGATCCCTGGCCTCCTACGAGCAGTACTTC. Translation: CASSQEPGDPAGSLASYEQYF.

This clone occurred once. This sequence joins TRBV5-4 and TRBJ2-7, with 7 nucleotides matching TRBD2. In germline, CDR1 is SGHNT, CDR2 YYREEE (reference sequence). The V segment lost 4 bases and the J segment 6 bases; nucleotides outside the gene matches: 13. The CDR3 length is 15 residues. The CDR3 sequence is CASSPVGGGPLEQYF. CDR3 DNA sequence: TGTGCCAGCAGCCCGGTCGGCGGGGGTCCTCTCGAGCAGTACTTC.

The V and J genes are TRBV6-5 and TRBJ2-7; the D gene is possibly TRBD2 (6 bases). The length of the CDR3 is 13 residues. Trimming removed 5 bases from V and 3 bases from J, with 11 bases in between. Germline lookup yields CDR1 MNHEY and CDR2 SVGAGI. This CDR3 reads CASSMGLLYEQYF. The CDR3 DNA sequence: TGTGCCAGCAGTATGGGACTCCTCTACGAGCAGTACTTC.

CDR3 bases: TGTGCCAGCAGCCAAGAACGGCGTTGGGCTAGCGGATACAATGAGCAGTTCTTC. It translates to CASSQERRWASGYNEQFF. J is TRBJ2-1 and V is TRBV14; TRBD2 agrees at 7 bases. The germline gives CDR1 SGHDN, CDR2 FVKESK. The CDR3 runs 18 residues. The V gene end was trimmed by 0 bases and the J gene end by 4 bases; junction bases not matched to a gene: 12.

The gene calls are TRBV6-5 and TRBJ1-2, with D maybe TRBD1 (6 bases). CDR3 length equals 13 residues. Trimming took 8 bases from V and 2 from J, leaving 12 bases between them. The germline V gene encodes CDR1 MNHEY and CDR2 SVGAGI. In nucleotides, the CDR3 is TGTGCCAGCCAGAGCGACAGGAACTATGGCTACACCTTC. Its translation: CASQSDRNYGYTF.

In the case of this clone: The junction differs from germline at one of its ends, possibly a read error. The rearrangement uses TRBV2 and TRBJ2-1, with D possibly being TRBD1 (5 bases). The CDR3 is 11 residues long. Germline CDR1 SNHLY, CDR2 FYNNEI. DNA of the CDR3: TGTGCCAGCACCCCGGGCAGGGAATCCCTCTTC. Translating it yields CASTPGRESLF.

J is TRBJ1-2 and V is TRBV24-1; 9 bases are shared with TRBD1. The V gene's germline CDR1 is KGHDR and CDR2 SFDVKD. This CDR3 has 15 amino acids. Trimming at V came to 3 bases and at J to 0 bases, leaving 1 base not matched to a gene. As DNA, the CDR3 is TGTGCCACCAGTGATGGGACAGGGCCTAACTATGGCTACACCTTC. It encodes CATSDGTGPNYGYTF.

The rearrangement links TRBV6-5 to TRBJ2-4; 7 bases are shared with TRBD1. This CDR3 region has 16 residues. Germline values: CDR1 MNHEY, CDR2 SVGAGI. Trimming at V came to 2 bases and at J to 0 bases, leaving 4 bases not matched to a gene. As DNA, the CDR3 is TGTGCCAGCAGTTACGGGACAGCGCTAGCCAAAAACATTCAGTACTTC. Encoded protein: CASSYGTALAKNIQYF.

In its sample, this clone was seen a few times. The CDR3: CATSDSRTANTEAFF. CDR3 bases: TGTGCCACCAGTGATTCCCGCACAGCGAACACTGAAGCTTTCTTT. The V call is TRBV24-1, the J call TRBJ1-1; D remains ambiguous. The CDR3 runs to 15 residues. The V end was cut by 2 bases, the J end by 1 base, with 10 bases between. CDR1 KGHDR and CDR2 SFDVKD come from the germline V gene.

The rearrangement links TRBV7-2 to TRBJ2-7; D is ambiguous. Germline-derived CDR1 and CDR2 are SGHTA and FQGNSA. Trimming left V 3 bases short and J 3 bases short, with 9 bases between. The CDR3 covers 13 residues. The CDR3 region has the DNA TGTGCCAGCAGCTTTAGTGCTTACTACGAGCAGTACTTC. Protein sequence: CASSFSAYYEQYF.

This chain joins TRBV30 and TRBJ1-6; 7 positions agree with TRBD1. The CDR3 contains 15 residues. Trimming at V came to 1 base and at J to 5 bases, leaving 5 bases not matched to a gene. The V gene's germline CDR1 is GTSNPN and CDR2 SVGIG (reference sequence). The CDR3, as DNA: TGTGCCTGGAGTGGGAAAACAGGGGATAATTCACCCCTCCACTTT. As protein: CAWSGKTGDNSPLHF. The whole variable domain, remainder taken from reference TRBV30 and TRBJ1-6, is SQTIHQWPATLVQPVGSPLSLECTVEGTSNPNLYWYRQAAGRGLQLLFYSVGIGQISSEVPQNLSASRPQDRQFILSSKKLLLSDSGFYLCAWSGKTGDNSPLHFGNGTRLTVT.